The source of this T cell receptor (beta chain) is a study of T cells after yellow fever vaccination. Study context: SMART-Seq v4 Ultra Low Input served to prepare low-cell-number fractions. General observations from the study: Most primary-vaccination clones reappeared after the booster (96% CD4, 88% CD8). Only a small proportion of the clonotypes turned up in both the CD4 and the CD8 compartments, likely arising from convergent recombination.

Germline V gene data show CDR1 as SGHTA and CDR2 as FQGNSA. The CDR3 has 15 amino acids. V was cut by 5 bases and J by 5 bases, with 18 bases left in between. This clonotype was found a few times. Its antigen remains unknown. MiXCR, run by TCRdb on the 5' RACE reads, gives a single entry per CDR3 protein. The table lists about 580,000 distinct CDR3 sequences, about a sixth of them singletons. Sequencing was performed on PBMCs, taken less than 6 days after the first yellow fever vaccination. This chain links TRBV7-2 with TRBJ1-1; D gene uncertain. This TCR came from a man younger than 35 who received the YFV17D yellow fever vaccine. CDR3 sequence: CASSPSVMEETEAFF. As DNA, the CDR3 is TGTGCCAGCAGCCCATCCGTGATGGAGGAAACTGAAGCTTTCTTT. Drawing the rest from reference TRBV7-2 and TRBJ1-1, the complete variable domain is GAGVSQSPSNKVTEKGKDVELRCDPISGHTALYWYRQSLGQGLEFLIYFQGNSAPDKSGLPSDRFSAERTGGSVSTLTIQRTQQEDSAVYLCASSPSVMEETEAFFGQGTRLTVV.